A single sample gave rise to the 2 T cell receptor beta chains below, sequenced in a study of vaccination and CD4 T cells after COVID-19. Once obtained from cultured CD4+ T cells, the DNA was sequenced using the Oncomine TCR Beta short-read assay. In TCRdb, the PCR reads were re-called with MiXCR into one record per CDR3 protein. The sample consists of over 10,000 distinct CDR3 sequences, 75% of them appearing once. Their antigen targets remain unknown. Indicated treatment: approximately nine-day PBMC culture with coronavirus spike peptide pools or control peptides (ViraFEST assay). Sample: CD4+ T cells from blood, cultured in vitro. These receptor sequences come from a human donor who had recovered from COVID-19.

The chain has TRBV6-2 or TRBV6-3 and TRBJ2-2; TRBD2 is a possible D gene (6 bases). Germline loops: CDR1 MNHEY, CDR2 SVGEGT. V was shortened by 6 bases and J by 4 bases, with 15 bases between the two germline ends. The CDR3 runs 15 residues. CDR3 sequence (DNA): TGTGCCAGCAGGCCCGGTGGGGGAGGCACCGGGGAGCTGTTTTTT. Translation: CASRPGGGGTGELFF.

The chain is built from TRBV19 and TRBJ1-5; 7 nucleotides align to TRBD1. Per germline, CDR1 LNHDA and CDR2 SQIVND (reference sequence). Unmatched junction bases numbered 14, after V lost 3 bases and J lost 3 bases. CDR3 length: 18 amino acids. This chain's CDR3 is CASSIHHQGGLINQPQHF. The DNA of the CDR3 is TGTGCCAGTAGTATCCATCACCAGGGGGGGCTAATCAATCAGCCCCAGCATTTT.